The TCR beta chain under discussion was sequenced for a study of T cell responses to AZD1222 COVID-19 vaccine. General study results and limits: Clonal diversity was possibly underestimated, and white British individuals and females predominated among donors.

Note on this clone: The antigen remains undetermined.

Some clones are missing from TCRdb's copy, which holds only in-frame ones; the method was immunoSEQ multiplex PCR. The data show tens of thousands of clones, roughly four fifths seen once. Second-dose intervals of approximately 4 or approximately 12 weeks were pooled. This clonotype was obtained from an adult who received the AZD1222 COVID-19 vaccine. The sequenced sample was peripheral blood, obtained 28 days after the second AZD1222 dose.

CDR3 nucleotides: TGCAGCGTTGAAGACAGCACTAGCTCCTACGAGCAGTACTTC. This gives the protein CSVEDSTSSYEQYF. This sequence joins TRBV29-1 and TRBJ2-7; maybe TRBD2 (5 bases). The CDR3 consists of 14 residues. V lost 0 bases and J lost 0, with 9 bases in between. Per germline, CDR1 SQVTM and CDR2 ANQGSEA.